This entry lists 7 T cell receptor beta chains sequenced from one sample in a study of blood T cell repertoires in COVID-19. Repertoires were generated with immunoSEQ multiplex PCR, while TCRdb's copy carries only in-frame clones and drops some. Here the sample spans 100,000 to 150,000 clones, 75% to 90% being singletons. Material for sequencing was peripheral blood. The receptors stem from a human donor in a cohort sampled during active COVID-19.

This chain connects TRBV7-2 to TRBJ2-1, with a weak D call TRBD2 (5 bases). With 3 bases removed from V and 0 bases from J, the gap between germline ends came to 6 bases. Germline V lookup: CDR1 SGHTA, CDR2 FQGNSA. This CDR3 contains 14 residues. The CDR3 region has the DNA TGTGCCAGCAGCTTCGGGAACTCCTACAATGAGCAGTTCTTC. This gives the protein CASSFGNSYNEQFF.

The rearrangement links TRBV19 to TRBJ2-1; 8 positions match TRBD2. The CDR3 totals 15 residues. The V and J ends lost 6 bases and 6 bases, in that order; junction bases with no gene match: 10. Germline values: CDR1 LNHDA, CDR2 SQIVND (reference sequence). The CDR3 protein is CASRRTAGDINEQFF. Here the CDR3 DNA reads TGTGCCAGTAGGCGTACAGCGGGAGACATCAATGAGCAGTTCTTC.

The chain is built from TRBV28 and TRBJ1-2; 7 positions agree with TRBD1. The CDR3 is 18 amino acids. The germline CDR1 and CDR2 sequences are MDHEN and SYDVKM. With V trimmed by 0 bases and J by 2 bases, 12 bases remained unmatched. The CDR3 is CASSLWRTGPELNYGYTF. CDR3 DNA: TGTGCCAGCAGTTTATGGAGGACAGGTCCCGAATTAAACTATGGCTACACCTTC.

The gene calls are TRBV6-5 and TRBJ2-1; 7 nucleotides agree with TRBD2. The CDR3 consists of 12 residues. With V trimmed by 11 bases and J by 3 bases, 4 bases remained unmatched. CDR1 is MNHEY and CDR2 is SVGAGI in the germline V gene. The CDR3 nucleotides read TGTGCCGGGGGGGTAAACTACAATGAGCAGTTCTTC. Protein sequence: CAGGVNYNEQFF.

The gene calls are TRBV6-5 and TRBJ1-5, with D tentatively TRBD1 (5 bases). Germline CDR1 MNHEY, CDR2 SVGAGI. The ends were cut back, 5 bases at V and 6 bases at J, with 11 bases in the middle. The CDR3 loop spans 13 amino acids. CDR3 sequence: CASSNHRFQPQHF. Here the CDR3 DNA reads TGTGCCAGCAGTAATCACAGGTTTCAGCCCCAGCATTTT.

The chain uses TRBV5-8 and TRBJ1-2; possible D gene TRBD1, 6 bases. Trimming removed 4 bases at V and 7 bases at J, with 17 bases between. The CDR3 totals 14 residues. CDR1 and CDR2 from the germline V gene are SGHTS and YDEGEE. The CDR3: CASSQTHRVAGYTF. CDR3 DNA: TGTGCCAGCAGCCAGACCCACAGGGTGGCTGGCTACACCTTC.

This clone is a singleton in its sample. This rearrangement joins TRBV5-1 to TRBJ2-1; TRBD1 agrees at 9 bases. The CDR3 is made up of 15 amino acids. Germline trimming cut 0 bases from V and 6 bases from J; bases unmatched to any gene: 4. Germline CDR1 reads SGHRS; CDR2 reads YFSETQ. CDR3 DNA sequence: TGCGCCAGCAGCTTGGACAGGGGGCGCGTCAATGAGCAGTTCTTC. Its translation: CASSLDRGRVNEQFF.